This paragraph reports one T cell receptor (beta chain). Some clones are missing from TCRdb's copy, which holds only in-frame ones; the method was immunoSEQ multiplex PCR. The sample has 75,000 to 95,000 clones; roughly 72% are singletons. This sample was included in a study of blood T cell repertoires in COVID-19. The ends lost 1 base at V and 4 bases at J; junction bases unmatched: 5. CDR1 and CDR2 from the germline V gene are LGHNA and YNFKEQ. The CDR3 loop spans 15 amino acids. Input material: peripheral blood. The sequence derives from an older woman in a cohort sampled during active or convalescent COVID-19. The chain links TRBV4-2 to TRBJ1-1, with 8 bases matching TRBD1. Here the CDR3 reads CASSQGRTGFTEAFF. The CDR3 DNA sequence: TGTGCCAGCAGCCAAGGTCGGACAGGGTTCACTGAAGCTTTCTTT.